This TCR beta chain was captured in a study of blood T cell repertoires in COVID-19 (dated by TCRdb to about 2020). In terms of the full investigation: The collaborator samples originated in the United States, Italy and Spain and spanned the acute and convalescent phases of COVID-19. The material from the prospective study consisted of cDNA or gDNA derived from T cells, B-cell-depleted T cells, or PBMCs. Deeply sampled blood TCRbeta repertoires from subjects exposed to, actively infected with, or recovered from COVID-19 were included in the dataset. A freely available public database, intended as a resource for researchers studying the immune response to SARS-CoV-2, is where the repertoires were released. The samples were drawn from the first 160 participants of the ongoing ImmuneRACE study and from roughly 1,300 subjects provided by 6 global collaborators. The sample metadata nearly always contained a de-identified subject ID, COVID-19 status, age in years and sex. Where HLA class I and class II types were available, the types were taken from metadata supplied by the sample provider, not from assay-based typing. Beyond this particular receptor, the publication reports: How much clinical and demographic metadata was included differed by source and by participant, and the metadata was provided uncurated.

With respect to this clone: This clone's antigen is unknown. No base qualities exist here, and no much larger clone lies one base off it.

One collaborating source in Seattle enrolled patients during active infection and followed them longitudinally through the course of disease. Collaborating institutions collected whole blood in K2EDTA tubes following their own protocols. Collaborator samples were shipped for TCRbeta analysis as frozen whole blood, isolated PBMCs, or DNA extracted from either sample type. The CDR3 contains 16 residues, cysteine and phenylalanine counted. Of all the DNA, just the CDR3 is kept, 48 bases in frame from base 1. TCRbeta CDR3 regions were amplified from genomic DNA using the immunoSEQ Assay, a bias-controlled multiplex PCR. As for how the authors treated the data: The number of nucleated cells in each sample was estimated from the amplification of reference gene primers within the assay. To quantify the absolute abundance of each unique TCRbeta CDR3 rearrangement, sequence reads were collapsed and filtered. For each sample, productive Simpson clonality was calculated as the square root of Simpson's diversity index over productive rearrangements. TCRdb carries this immuneACCESS record with in-frame sequences only. Its versions omit some clonotypes, under half of them owing to an unresolved V gene in the studies checked, with the rest unexplained. That table is the source of V, J and clone size, and D and trimming were worked out from the DNA. Counted in this sample were about 370,000 clones; around 87% of them appeared once. The ten largest clones capture around 9.3% of the sample.

Specimen: peripheral blood. The rearrangement combines TRBV1 with TRBJ2-3; no DNA check was done on the table's D call, TRBD1. TRBV1 is annotated as a pseudogene. The receptor comes from a woman aged 25-40 years with COVID-19, enrolled during active disease. The CDR3 region: CTSSQDQGEGTDTQYF. The nucleotide sequence reads TGCACCAGCAGCCAAGATCAGGGGGAAGGGACAGATACGCAGTATTTT.